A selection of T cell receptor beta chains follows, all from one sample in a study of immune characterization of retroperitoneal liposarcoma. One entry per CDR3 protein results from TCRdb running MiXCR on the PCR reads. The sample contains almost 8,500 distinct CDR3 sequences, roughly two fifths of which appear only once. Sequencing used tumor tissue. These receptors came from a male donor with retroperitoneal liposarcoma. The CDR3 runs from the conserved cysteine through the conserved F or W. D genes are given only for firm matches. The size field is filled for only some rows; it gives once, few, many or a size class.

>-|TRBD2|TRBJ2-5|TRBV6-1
CAGAPGLAGDGTQYF
TGTGCCGGAGCCCCGGGACTAGCGGGTGATGGGACCCAGTACTTC
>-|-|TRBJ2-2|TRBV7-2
CASSRQPTSRQTGELFF
TGTGCCAGCAGCCGCCAGCCCACTAGCCGACAAACCGGGGAGCTGTTTTTT
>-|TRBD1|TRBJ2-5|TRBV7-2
CASSSGTGQETQYF
TGTGCCAGCAGCTCCGGGACAGGTCAAGAGACCCAGTACTTC
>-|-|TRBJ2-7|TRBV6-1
CASSRDFRRYEQYF
TGTGCCAGCAGTCGGGACTTCCGCCGCTACGAGCAGTACTTC
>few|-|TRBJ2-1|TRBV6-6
CASSYSPVSGSSYNEQFF
TGTGCCAGCAGTTACTCTCCCGTTAGCGGCAGCTCCTACAATGAGCAGTTCTTC
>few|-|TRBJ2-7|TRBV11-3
CASSFLRYEQYF
TGTGCCAGCAGCTTTTTACGCTACGAGCAGTACTTC
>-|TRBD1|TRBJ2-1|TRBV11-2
CASSFGTGVYEQFF
TGTGCCAGCAGCTTCGGGACAGGGGTTTACGAGCAGTTCTTC
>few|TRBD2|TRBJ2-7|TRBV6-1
CATGGTGGSYEQYF
TGTGCCACCGGGGGGACGGGGGGCTCCTACGAGCAGTACTTC
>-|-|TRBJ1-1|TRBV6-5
CASSFLDRNTEAFF
TGTGCCAGCAGTTTTTTGGACAGGAACACTGAAGCTTTCTTT
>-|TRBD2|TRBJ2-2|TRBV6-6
CASYKETSLDTGELFF
TGTGCCAGCTATAAGGAGACTAGCCTCGACACCGGGGAGCTGTTTTTT
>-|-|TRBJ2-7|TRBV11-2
CASSSWGGQYYEQYF
TGTGCCAGCAGCTCATGGGGGGGACAGTACTACGAGCAGTACTTC
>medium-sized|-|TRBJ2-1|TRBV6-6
CASSYLAESAYNEQFF
TGTGCCAGCAGTTACTTGGCTGAGTCGGCTTACAATGAGCAGTTCTTC
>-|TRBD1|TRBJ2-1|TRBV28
CASNPTGSSYEQFF
TGTGCCAGCAACCCGACAGGGAGCTCCTACGAGCAGTTCTTC
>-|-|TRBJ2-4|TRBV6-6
CASSPLDRSKNIQYF
TGTGCCAGCAGTCCTCTGGATAGAAGCAAAAACATTCAGTACTTC
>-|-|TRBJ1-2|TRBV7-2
CASSPGRDYGYTF
TGTGCCAGCAGCCCCGGACGGGACTATGGCTACACCTTC
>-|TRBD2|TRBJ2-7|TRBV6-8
CASSATSGSYNEQYF
TGTGCCAGCAGTGCAACTAGCGGCTCCTACAATGAGCAGTACTTC
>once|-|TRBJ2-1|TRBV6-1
CASTRDNEQFF
TGTGCCAGCACGCGTGACAATGAGCAGTTCTTC
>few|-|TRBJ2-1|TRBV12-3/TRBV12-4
CASSFGRDNEQFF
TGTGCCAGCAGTTTTGGTCGTGACAATGAGCAGTTCTTC
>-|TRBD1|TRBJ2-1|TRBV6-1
CASRRDRESSYEQFF
TGTGCCAGCAGGAGGGACAGGGAGAGCTCCTACGAGCAGTTCTTC
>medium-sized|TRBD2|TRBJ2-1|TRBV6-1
CASTGTTINEQFF
TGTGCCAGCACCGGGACTACCATCAATGAGCAGTTCTTC
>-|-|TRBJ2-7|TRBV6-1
CASSPAYWGPLNEQYF
TGTGCCAGCAGTCCTGCGTATTGGGGACCACTCAATGAGCAGTACTTC
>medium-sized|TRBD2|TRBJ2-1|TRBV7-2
CASSSPGLARETQFF
TGTGCCAGCAGCTCCCCGGGACTAGCGAGAGAGACCCAGTTCTTC
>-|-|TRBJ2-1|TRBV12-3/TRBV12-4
CASRLLSGSYNEQFF
TGTGCCAGCCGCCTTTTGTCCGGGAGCTACAATGAGCAGTTCTTC
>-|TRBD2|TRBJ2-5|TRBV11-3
CASSLRASGQETQYF
TGTGCCAGCAGCTTAAGGGCTAGCGGGCAAGAGACCCAGTACTTC
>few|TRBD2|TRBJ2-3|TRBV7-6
CASSISGGAGGTDTQYF
TGTGCCAGCAGCATTAGCGGGGGGGCCGGTGGCACAGATACGCAGTATTTT
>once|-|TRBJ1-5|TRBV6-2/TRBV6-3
CASSYSSGQPQHF
TGTGCCAGCAGTTACTCGAGCGGTCAGCCCCAGCATTTT
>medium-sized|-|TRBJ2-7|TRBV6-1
CASSSGTAAYEQYF
TGTGCCAGCAGTAGCGGGACAGCAGCCTACGAGCAGTACTTC
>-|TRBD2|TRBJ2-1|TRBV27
CASRGLAGGEETQFF
TGTGCCAGCAGAGGACTAGCGGGGGGAGAAGAGACCCAGTTCTTC
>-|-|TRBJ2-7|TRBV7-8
CASSVTEKEYEQYF
TGTGCCAGCAGCGTGACAGAGAAGGAATACGAGCAGTACTTC
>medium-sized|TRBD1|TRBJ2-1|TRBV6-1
CASKVGQGQPYEQFF
TGTGCCAGCAAAGTCGGACAGGGACAACCTTACGAGCAGTTCTTC
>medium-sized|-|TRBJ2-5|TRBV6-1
CASRESWQGKTQYF
TGTGCCAGCAGGGAAAGTTGGCAGGGGAAGACCCAGTACTTC
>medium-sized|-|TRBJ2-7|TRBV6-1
CASSEYALASSYEQYF
TGTGCCAGCAGTGAATATGCGCTAGCCAGCTCCTACGAGCAGTACTTC
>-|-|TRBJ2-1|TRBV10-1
CASSDGPYNEQFF
TGCGCCAGCAGTGACGGGCCCTACAATGAGCAGTTCTTC
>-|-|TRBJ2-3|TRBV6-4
CASSDRVTDTQYF
TGTGCCAGCAGTGACCGGGTCACAGATACGCAGTATTTT
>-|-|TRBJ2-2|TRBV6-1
CASSPGSRTGELFF
TGTGCCAGCAGCCCCGGGTCTCGAACCGGGGAGCTGTTTTTT
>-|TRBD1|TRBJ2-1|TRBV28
CASRGGGQGAGEQFF
TGTGCCAGCAGGGGAGGGGGACAGGGGGCAGGAGAGCAGTTCTTC
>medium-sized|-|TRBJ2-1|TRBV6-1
CASSGTRGPYEQFF
TGTGCCAGCAGCGGTACTAGAGGACCCTACGAGCAGTTCTTC
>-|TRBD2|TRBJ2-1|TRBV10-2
CASRPRGDDNEQFF
TGCGCCAGCAGACCACGGGGGGATGACAATGAGCAGTTCTTC
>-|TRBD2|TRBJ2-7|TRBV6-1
CASSEGPLTSGYEQYF
TGTGCCAGCAGTGAAGGGCCCCTGACTAGCGGCTACGAGCAGTACTTC
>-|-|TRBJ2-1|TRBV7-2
CASSNRQAITSTDEQFF
TGTGCCAGCAGCAACCGACAGGCCATCACAAGTACGGATGAGCAGTTCTTC
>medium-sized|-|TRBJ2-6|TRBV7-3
CASSPSGSGANVLTF
TGTGCCAGCAGCCCCTCGGGTTCTGGGGCCAACGTCCTGACTTTC
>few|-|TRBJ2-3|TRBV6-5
CASSYSPWGADTQYF
TGTGCCAGCAGTTACTCCCCGTGGGGGGCAGATACGCAGTATTTT
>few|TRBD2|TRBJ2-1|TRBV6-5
CASSLVTGGYEQFF
TGTGCCAGCAGTTTGGTAACGGGGGGTTACGAGCAGTTCTTC
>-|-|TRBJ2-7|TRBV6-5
CASSYSPGSYEQYF
TGTGCCAGCAGTTACTCCCCCGGCTCCTACGAGCAGTACTTC
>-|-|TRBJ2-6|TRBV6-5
CASSYSQSGANVLTF
TGTGCCAGCAGTTACAGCCAATCTGGGGCCAACGTCCTGACTTTC
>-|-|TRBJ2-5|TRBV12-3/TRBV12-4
CASSFGRETQYF
TGTGCCAGCAGTTTCGGCCGAGAGACCCAGTACTTC
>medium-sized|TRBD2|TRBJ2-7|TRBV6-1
CASTSFYSGSPNNEQYF
TGTGCCAGCACAAGTTTTTATAGCGGGAGTCCGAACAATGAGCAGTACTTC
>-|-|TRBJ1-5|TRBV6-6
CASSTRTDNQPQHF
TGTGCCAGCAGTACCCGGACAGACAATCAGCCCCAGCATTTT